This entry lists 15 T cell receptor beta chains sequenced from one sample in a study of early T cells in non-severe SARS-CoV-2 infection. MiXCR, run by TCRdb on the 5' RACE reads, gives a single entry per CDR3 protein. The data show more than 70,000 distinct CDR3 sequences, 11% seen once. This material consisted of whole blood, taken at baseline. Receptors originate from an adult who was a healthcare worker with PCR-confirmed SARS-CoV-2 infection or an uninfected control (not recorded which).

This clonotype has a handful of counts. This chain connects TRBV11-2 to TRBJ2-5; 9 bases are a match to TRBD1. This CDR3 has 17 amino acids. CDR1 SGHAT and CDR2 FQNNGV come from the germline V gene. Trimming at V came to 2 bases and at J to 4 bases, leaving 11 bases not matched to a gene. The CDR3 protein is CASSLLPDRGIGETQYF. As DNA, the CDR3 is TGTGCCAGCAGCTTACTACCAGACAGGGGGATAGGAGAGACCCAGTACTTC. Variable domain in full (rest from reference TRBV11-2 and TRBJ2-5): EAGVAQSPRYKIIEKRQSVAFWCNPISGHATLYWYQQILGQGPKLLIQFQNNGVVDDSQLPKDRFSAERLKGVDSTLKIQPAKLEDSAVYLCASSLLPDRGIGETQYFGPGTRLLVL.

This clonotype was seen ten or more times. This sequence joins TRBV29-1 and TRBJ1-1, with TRBD1 matching over 7 bases. Germline CDR1 SQVTM, CDR2 ANQGSEA. The CDR3 loop spans 11 amino acids. Losses at the gene ends were 7 bases for V and 5 bases for J; bases not matched to a gene: 4. CDR3 residues: CSAGGSTEAFF. In DNA form, the CDR3 reads TGCAGCGCAGGGGGAAGTACTGAAGCTTTCTTT.

V is TRBV3-1 and J is TRBJ2-1; no clear D gene. The CDR3 runs 13 residues. The ends were cut back, 6 bases at V and 0 bases at J, with 6 bases in the middle. The germline gives CDR1 LGHDT, CDR2 YNNKEL (reference sequence). CDR3 in DNA: TGTGCCAGCAGACCCGGCTCCTACAATGAGCAGTTCTTC. Its protein is CASRPGSYNEQFF.

The gene calls are TRBV4-1 and TRBJ2-7, with no clear D. This CDR3 contains 13 residues. Trimming pared 1 base from V and 2 bases from J, leaving 6 bases between. CDR1 is MGHRA and CDR2 is YSYEKL in the germline V gene. CDR3 nucleotides: TGCGCCAGCAGCCAAGTAGTCCCCTACGAGCAGTACTTC. It specifies CASSQVVPYEQYF.

The genes are TRBV30 and TRBJ2-3; 12 bases agree with TRBD1. The CDR3 covers 15 residues. Germline lookup yields CDR1 GTSNPN and CDR2 SVGIG (reference sequence). J lost 6 bases, V lost 3 bases, and 7 bases had no gene match. CDR3 nucleotides: TGTGCCTGGAGCGGGGGACAGGGGGCAGGCGATACGCAGTATTTT. Its translation is CAWSGGQGAGDTQYF.

This clonotype was counted a few times. The gene calls are TRBV6-5 and TRBJ2-5; D is unresolved. The CDR3 runs to 15 residues. Germline CDR1 reads MNHEY; CDR2 reads SVGAGI. Trimming left V 5 bases short and J 1 base short, with 14 bases between. Written as DNA, the CDR3 is TGTGCCAGCAGTGCCTACGGCAGGACCCAAGAGACCCAGTACTTC. It specifies CASSAYGRTQETQYF.

This clonotype was recorded many times. The genes are TRBV29-1 and TRBJ1-5; D is perhaps TRBD1 (6 bases). The ends were cut back, 5 bases at V and 5 bases at J, with 16 bases in the middle. The CDR3 loop spans 14 amino acids. CDR1 and CDR2 (germline): SQVTM, ANQGSEA. The chain's CDR3 is CSVSGASQDQPQHF. Here the CDR3 DNA reads TGCAGCGTTTCAGGGGCCTCCCAGGATCAGCCCCAGCATTTT. The variable domain in full, completed from reference TRBV29-1 and TRBJ1-5, reads SAVISQKPSRDICQRGTSLTIQCQVDSQVTMMFWYRQQPGQSLTLIATANQGSEATYESGFVIDKFPISRPNLTFSTLTVSNMSPEDSSIYLCSVSGASQDQPQHFGDGTRLSIL.

This clonotype was observed many times. This chain connects TRBV5-1 to TRBJ1-2; D remains unclear. The germline CDR1 and CDR2 sequences are SGHRS and YFSETQ. The CDR3 is made up of 16 amino acids. Trimming pared 0 bases from V and 4 bases from J, leaving 16 bases between. The CDR3 protein is CASSLALQSGAYGYTF. The CDR3 DNA follows: TGCGCCAGCAGCTTGGCTCTTCAGTCAGGTGCCTATGGCTACACCTTC. Full variable domain (missing parts from reference TRBV5-1 and TRBJ1-2): KAGVTQTPRYLIKTRGQQVTLSCSPISGHRSVSWYQQTPGQGLQFLFEYFSETQRNKGNFPGRFSGRQFSNSRSEMNVSTLELGDSALYLCASSLALQSGAYGYTFGSGTRLTVV.

The sample holds a few counts of this clonotype. The chain carries TRBV20-1 and TRBJ1-2; the D is unclear. The CDR3 is 14 amino acids. CDR1 and CDR2 (germline): DFQATT, SNEGSKA (reference sequence). V dropped 6 bases and J dropped 8 bases, with 22 bases sitting between them. The CDR3 sequence is CSAIVHMTGRGYTF. The CDR3 DNA is TGCAGTGCCATTGTTCATATGACGGGCCGAGGCTACACCTTC.

This clonotype appeared a few times. The gene calls are TRBV5-5 and TRBJ2-4; D is unresolved. Germline values: CDR1 SGHKS, CDR2 YYEKEE (reference sequence). The CDR3 sequence is 15 residues long. V was trimmed by 4 bases and J by 0 bases, leaving 11 bases between them. The CDR3: CASSAGFLAKNIQYF. CDR3 nucleotide sequence: TGTGCCAGCAGCGCTGGGTTTCTAGCCAAAAACATTCAGTACTTC.

This clonotype was seen at least ten times. The rearrangement links TRBV30 to TRBJ1-2; the D gene is possibly TRBD1 (6 bases). The germline V gene has CDR1 GTSNPN and CDR2 SVGIG (reference sequence). The CDR3 runs 13 residues. With 7 bases removed from V and 1 base from J, the gap between germline ends came to 13 bases. In DNA form, the CDR3 reads TGTGCCTCCTCGACAGGCGTTAACTATGGCTACACCTTC. This sequence encodes CASSTGVNYGYTF.

This clonotype showed up just a few times. The CDR3 spells CASSQDGKRGEGTQYF. Here the CDR3 DNA reads TGCGCCAGCAGCCAAGATGGCAAGCGGGGTGAAGGTACGCAGTATTTT. This chain uses TRBV4-3 with TRBJ2-3; 7 bases agree with TRBD2. Germline values: CDR1 LGHNA, CDR2 YSLEER. This CDR3 comprises 16 residues. The trim removed 0 bases at V and 8 bases at J, leaving 11 bases unmatched.

This chain uses TRBV29-1 with TRBJ2-6; D remains ambiguous. V was pared by 4 bases and J by 0 bases, with 4 bases between. The V gene's germline CDR1 is SQVTM and CDR2 ANQGSEA. This CDR3 is built from 13 residues. The CDR3: CSVALSGANVLTF. In nucleotides, the CDR3 is TGCAGCGTTGCACTCTCTGGGGCCAACGTCCTGACTTTC.

This clonotype was counted a few times. The genes are TRBV20-1 and TRBJ2-5; a weak D match, TRBD1 (5 bases). The germline V gene encodes CDR1 DFQATT and CDR2 SNEGSKA (reference sequence). The CDR3 runs to 12 residues. Trimming left V 6 bases short and J 7 bases short, with 15 bases between. Here the CDR3 DNA reads TGCAGTGCACAGGACGTGACTGGGACCCAGTACTTC. Amino acids: CSAQDVTGTQYF.

There are a few counts of this clonotype. The chain uses TRBV2 and TRBJ2-7; D unresolved. CDR3 length: 11 residues. CDR1 SNHLY and CDR2 FYNNEI come from the germline V gene. V shed 6 bases and J shed 3 bases, with 6 bases lying between them. CDR3 sequence (DNA): TGTGCCAGCAGGGCACACTACGAGCAGTACTTC. Translated, it gives CASRAHYEQYF.